This TCR beta chain was sequenced during a study of naive CD8 T cells in extremely preterm neonates. Study-wide results and caveats: Preterm CDR3s were shorter than older groups', with fewer N additions and less trimming.

Using immunoSEQ multiplex PCR, the repertoire was profiled, and TCRdb retains in-frame clones only, with some absent. The sample yields fewer than 25,000 clones, about 91% seen once. Of note for this clone: The antigen is not known. The same CDR3 arises from other DNA sequences in this sample as well.

Extremely preterm deliveries at about 23-27 weeks of gestation provided the preterm samples. The sample holds sorted live naive CD8+ CD45RA+CCR7+ T cells. The sequence was obtained from a boy who was born preterm. Source material: naive CD8+ T cells from cord blood.

The chain's CDR3 is CASSVGTNYGYTF. The CDR3 bases are TGTGCCAGCAGCGTAGGGACAAACTATGGCTACACCTTC. The chain is built from TRBV9 and TRBJ1-2; perhaps TRBD1 as D (5 bases). This CDR3 is 13 amino acids long. Trimming left V 0 bases short and J 2 bases short, with 5 bases between. Germline V lookup: CDR1 SGDLS, CDR2 YYNGEE.